The 31 T cell receptor beta chains reported below all come from one sample, sequenced in a study of regulatory T cells in long-lasting Graves disease. Described time point: newly diagnosed GD, antithyroid drugs for less than 3 months. PBMC RNA was the source of the TCR library. Library construction for TCR beta used iRepertoire HTBI primers and Arm-PCR of CDR3 regions. From the multiplex PCR reads, TCRdb called clonotypes with MiXCR, one entry per CDR3 protein. The sample carries about 540,000 distinct CDR3 sequences, roughly 12% recorded once. The data also belong to a second study, concerning T cells in Graves' hyperthyroidism and ophthalmopathy.

The starting material was peripheral blood mononuclear cells (PBMCs), obtained at new diagnosis, from a patient treated with antithyroid drugs. The receptors here all came from a man in his thirties or forties with Graves disease.

This clonotype was counted ten times or more. This rearrangement joins TRBV5-1 to TRBJ2-3; 8 bases are shared with TRBD1. The V gene end was trimmed by 5 bases and the J gene end by 3 bases; junction bases not matched to a gene: 2. CDR3 length: 13 amino acids. Germline assignment: CDR1 SGHRS and CDR2 YFSETQ. CDR3 coding DNA: TGCGCCAGCAGGAACAGGGGGACAGATACGCAGTATTTT. It encodes CASRNRGTDTQYF. The full variable domain, completed using reference TRBV5-1 and TRBJ2-3, is KAGVTQTPRYLIKTRGQQVTLSCSPISGHRSVSWYQQTPGQGLQFLFEYFSETQRNKGNFPGRFSGRQFSNSRSEMNVSTLELGDSALYLCASRNRGTDTQYFGPGTRLTVL.

This clonotype was counted ten times or more. The rearrangement links TRBV7-9 to TRBJ2-7; no clear D gene. Germline V gene lookup returns CDR1 SEHNR and CDR2 FQNEAQ (reference sequence). Trimming took off 0 bases at V and 3 bases at J, with 9 bases between the two ends. There are 14 residues in the CDR3. The CDR3, as DNA: TGTGCCAGCAGCTTAGCCAACAGTGGCTACGAGCAGTACTTC. Its translation is CASSLANSGYEQYF.

The table lists this clonotype with a few counts. The V gene is TRBV2, the J gene TRBJ2-7; D is unresolved. The length of the CDR3 is 13 residues. V shed 5 bases and J shed 3 bases, with 11 bases lying between them. The germline V gene has CDR1 SNHLY and CDR2 FYNNEI. The CDR3 nucleotides are TGTGCCAGCAGTTACGGGTCTCTCTACGAGCAGTACTTC. This encodes CASSYGSLYEQYF.

This clonotype showed up many times. The V and J genes are TRBV29-1 and TRBJ1-4; D uncertain. There are 10 residues in the CDR3. Germline V gene sequence: CDR1 SQVTM, CDR2 ANQGSEA. Trimming stripped 8 bases from V and 7 bases from J, with 8 bases between. DNA of the CDR3: TGCAGCTTTAAGGCTGAAAAACTGTTTTTT. Translation gives CSFKAEKLFF.

This clonotype was counted at least ten times. The chain uses TRBV5-1 and TRBJ2-1; D not resolved. Germline values: CDR1 SGHRS, CDR2 YFSETQ. The CDR3 length is 15 residues. Deletions cut 5 bases from V and 2 bases from J, with 14 bases between. The CDR3 region has the DNA TGCGCCAGCAGTAGGAGTGGTATTACCTACAATGAGCAGTTCTTC. Protein sequence: CASSRSGITYNEQFF.

The table lists this clonotype with many counts. This chain links TRBV7-3 with TRBJ1-1; D possibly corresponds to TRBD1 (6 bases). Trimming stripped 3 bases from V and 4 bases from J, with 12 bases between. The CDR3 has 14 amino acids. Germline-derived CDR1 and CDR2 are SGHTA and FQGTGA. The CDR3 here is CASSFLQGSTEAFF. As DNA, the CDR3 is TGTGCCAGCAGCTTCCTCCAGGGGAGCACTGAAGCTTTCTTT.

This clonotype was counted ten times or more. This sequence joins TRBV20-1 and TRBJ2-7; 11 nucleotides line up with TRBD2. V lost 3 bases to trimming and J lost 3 bases; unmatched junction nucleotides: 7. The CDR3 sequence is 15 residues long. The germline CDR1 and CDR2 sequences are DFQATT and SNEGSKA (reference sequence). The CDR3 bases are TGCAGTGCTAGCGCCTCGACTAGCGGGAACTACGAGCAGTACTTC. It is translated as CSASASTSGNYEQYF.

A remark on this clonotype: This clone may be a read error of a much larger clone one base away. The chain combines TRBV7-9 with TRBJ2-7, with 10 bases aligning to TRBD1. Germline CDR1 is SEHNR and CDR2 is FQNEAQ (reference sequence). The CDR3 extends over 15 amino acids. DNA for the CDR3: TGTGCCAGCAGCCCATTTCGGGACAGGGGCTACGAGCAGTGCTTC. Translating it yields CASSPFRDRGYEQCF.

This clonotype was seen many times. V gene TRBV13 combines with J gene TRBJ1-3, with unresolved D. Per the germline V gene, CDR1 is PRHDT and CDR2 is FYEKMQ (reference sequence). Trimming stripped 5 bases from V and 4 bases from J, with 12 bases between. The CDR3 runs 14 residues. In nucleotides, the CDR3 is TGTGCCAGCAGCCCCCCGGACCGAGGAAACACCATATATTTT. Protein product: CASSPPDRGNTIYF.

Comments on this clonotype: A clone one base away is much larger, so this may be a read error. The V gene is TRBV30, the J gene TRBJ1-2; D remains unclear. The CDR3 totals 12 residues. In germline, CDR1 is GTSNPN, CDR2 SVGIG (reference sequence). CDR3 bases: TGTGCCTGGAAAGCACGGGCTCGCGGCTACGCCTTC. Translating it yields CAWKARARGYAF.

This clonotype was detected ten times or more. V usage is TRBV20-1 and J usage is TRBJ2-3; 8 positions agree with TRBD2. The CDR3 extends over 14 amino acids. In germline, CDR1 is DFQATT, CDR2 SNEGSKA (reference sequence). The ends lost 8 bases at V and 5 bases at J; junction bases unmatched: 12. CDR3 in amino acids: CSRTSGSRGDTQYF. CDR3 sequence (DNA): TGCAGTAGAACAAGCGGGAGTCGCGGAGATACGCAGTATTTT.

This clonotype was detected only a few times. CDR3 sequence: CASSPRGTHNEQFF. DNA of the CDR3: TGTGCCAGCTCACCACGGGGTACCCACAATGAGCAGTTCTTC. J is TRBJ2-1 and V is TRBV18; D is ambiguous. Per germline, CDR1 KGHSH and CDR2 LQKENI. V lost 1 base, J lost 5 bases, and 9 bases lay in between. The CDR3 consists of 14 residues.

The rearrangement links TRBV18 to TRBJ2-3; TRBD2 aligns across 10 bases. The germline V gene has CDR1 KGHSH and CDR2 LQKENI. V gave up 4 bases and J gave up 0 bases; unmatched junction bases: 4. CDR3 size: 16 residues. CDR3 in amino acids: CASSRTSGLSTDTQYF. As DNA, the CDR3 is TGTGCCAGCTCACGGACTAGCGGCCTTAGCACAGATACGCAGTATTTT.

There are a few counts of this clonotype. This chain's CDR3 is CASHWRYSNTGELFF. DNA of the CDR3: TGTGCCAGCCACTGGCGGTACTCGAACACCGGGGAGCTGTTTTTT. The chain uses TRBV12-3 or TRBV12-4 and TRBJ2-2, with no clear D. V shed 8 bases and J shed 0 bases, with 13 bases lying between them. CDR3 size: 15 residues.

This clonotype was counted only a few times. J is TRBJ2-1 and V is TRBV4-1; 12 bases align to TRBD2. Germline assignment: CDR1 MGHRA and CDR2 YSYEKL. There are 16 residues in the CDR3. J was trimmed by 6 bases and V by 2 bases; bases with no gene match: 5. CDR3 region: CASSQPTSGRPNEQFF. The CDR3 DNA reads TGCGCCAGCAGCCAACCAACTAGCGGGAGGCCCAATGAGCAGTTCTTC.

This sequence joins TRBV9 and TRBJ2-1; the D gene is possibly TRBD1 (5 bases). CDR3 length: 13 amino acids. V gave up 3 bases and J gave up 8 bases, with 12 bases separating them. Germline-derived CDR1 and CDR2 are SGDLS and YYNGEE. The CDR3 bases are TGTGCCAGCAGCGCCGAAGGGGTGGATGAGCAGTTCTTC. It yields the protein CASSAEGVDEQFF.

This clonotype was found many times. The chain joins TRBV29-1 to TRBJ2-5; D may be TRBD1 (6 bases). The CDR3 loop spans 12 amino acids. Trimming pared 4 bases from V and 5 bases from J, leaving 11 bases between. Germline V CDR1 and CDR2: SQVTM, ANQGSEA. This chain's CDR3 is CSVGGQMETQYF. CDR3 coding DNA: TGCAGCGTTGGAGGACAGATGGAGACCCAGTACTTC.

This clonotype has a count of ten or more. The chain combines TRBV20-1 with TRBJ2-5, with 12 bases fitting TRBD2. The CDR3 consists of 14 residues. J gave up 7 bases and V 3 bases, and 6 bases lay outside the gene matches. Germline CDR1 DFQATT, CDR2 SNEGSKA (reference sequence). The CDR3 coding sequence is TGCAGTGCTAGGCTAGCGGGAGGGCCGGGGACCCAGTACTTC. Its translation is CSARLAGGPGTQYF.

The chain uses TRBV9 and TRBJ2-1; 10 bases align to TRBD2. This CDR3 is 15 amino acids long. V trimming: 3 bases; J trimming: 8 bases; junction bases outside the gene matches: 8. CDR1 and CDR2 from the germline V gene are SGDLS and YYNGEE. The CDR3, as DNA: TGTGCCAGCAGCGCCCACCTAGCGGGAGAACATGAGCAGTTCTTC. Translating it yields CASSAHLAGEHEQFF.

This clonotype was detected only a few times. V and J are TRBV6-2 or TRBV6-3 and TRBJ1-6; TRBD1 aligns across 8 bases. Germline CDR1 is MNHEY and CDR2 is SVGEGT. This CDR3 is built from 15 residues. After removal of 6 bases from V and 7 bases from J, the junction contained 8 bases not matched to a gene. The DNA of the CDR3 is TGTGCCAGCAGAGAGGGACAGGCGACCAATTCACCCCTCCACTTT. This encodes CASREGQATNSPLHF.

This clonotype came up a few times. CDR3 sequence (DNA): TGTGCCAGCTCACCACGTCGGCTAGGTGCGAACACCGGGGAGCTGTTTTTT. Its translation: CASSPRRLGANTGELFF. The gene calls are TRBV18 and TRBJ2-2; no clear D gene. CDR3 length: 17 amino acids. With 1 base removed from V and 0 bases from J, the gap between germline ends came to 12 bases. The germline V gene has CDR1 KGHSH and CDR2 LQKENI.

As to this clonotype: This may arise from a read error, as a much more abundant clone is one base away. The CDR3 region has the DNA TGCAGTGTTGGGGGGCGGAAAGATACCCAGTACTTC. Translation gives CSVGGRKDTQYF. The J gene is TRBJ2-5, the V gene TRBV20-1, with D possibly being TRBD1 or TRBD2 (6 bases each). CDR3 length: 12 amino acids. Germline assignment: CDR1 DFQATT and CDR2 SNEGSKA (reference sequence).

This clonotype was counted many times. This chain links TRBV7-9 with TRBJ2-5; the D call may be TRBD1 or TRBD2 (5 bases each). V shed 5 bases and J shed 4 bases, with 14 bases lying between them. Germline V gene sequence: CDR1 SEHNR, CDR2 FQNEAQ (reference sequence). The length of the CDR3 is 14 residues. The CDR3 sequence: CASSQARGRETQYF. The CDR3 DNA reads TGTGCCAGCAGCCAAGCGAGGGGCCGAGAGACCCAGTACTTC.

Ten or more counts support this clonotype. The chain recombines TRBV28 with TRBJ1-4, with D unclear. This CDR3 is 14 amino acids long. The V and J ends lost 2 bases and 7 bases respectively, with 11 bases between them. Germline-derived CDR1 and CDR2 are MDHEN and SYDVKM. The CDR3: CASSLDFSGEKLFF. Here the CDR3 DNA reads TGTGCCAGCAGTTTAGATTTCTCGGGTGAAAAACTGTTTTTT.

This clonotype was seen ten or more times. This rearrangement joins TRBV29-1 to TRBJ1-1; TRBD1 matches 7 bases. Looked up from germline, CDR1 is SQVTM and CDR2 is ANQGSEA. Trimming at V came to 7 bases and at J to 4 bases, leaving 9 bases not matched to a gene. This CDR3 comprises 13 residues. The CDR3 sequence: CSGIRGLGTEAFF. In nucleotides, the CDR3 is TGCAGCGGAATAAGGGGGCTCGGCACTGAAGCTTTCTTT.

This clonotype was found many times. The chain employs TRBV6-5 and TRBJ2-7; 12 bases map to TRBD2. Losses at the gene ends were 2 bases for V and 3 bases for J; bases not matched to a gene: 2. Germline V gives CDR1 MNHEY, CDR2 SVGAGI. This CDR3 comprises 15 residues. The CDR3 DNA reads as TGTGCCAGCAGTTACGGACTAGCGGGGCACTACGAGCAGTACTTC. Amino acid sequence: CASSYGLAGHYEQYF.

The sample holds many counts of this clonotype. J is TRBJ2-3 and V is TRBV27; TRBD2 matches 10 bases. The CDR3 is made up of 15 amino acids. Germline-derived CDR1 and CDR2 are MNHEY and SMNVEV (reference sequence). Germline trimming cut 7 bases from V and 5 bases from J; bases unmatched to any gene: 9. CDR3 DNA sequence: TGTGCCAGCAACCTACGAGCGGGAGGGCTAGATACGCAGTATTTT. Amino acid sequence: CASNLRAGGLDTQYF.

This clonotype was seen at least ten times. This chain uses TRBV2 with TRBJ2-1, with TRBD2 identical over 8 bases. This CDR3 has 14 amino acids. Germline V gives CDR1 SNHLY, CDR2 FYNNEI. Losses at the gene ends were 7 bases for V and 2 bases for J; bases not matched to a gene: 4. The CDR3 region has the DNA TGTGCCAGCACAGCGGGAGAAACCTACAATGAGCAGTTCTTC. Its protein product is CASTAGETYNEQFF.

This clonotype was detected many times. V gene TRBV20-1 combines with J gene TRBJ2-1; D remains unclear. This CDR3 is 15 amino acids long. V lost 5 bases and J 8 bases, leaving 22 bases between the germline ends. CDR1 is DFQATT, CDR2 SNEGSKA, per germline (reference sequence). The CDR3 nucleotides are TGCAGTGCTCATGGCCCGGGCTGGGGTAGGGATGAGCAGTTCTTC. Translating it yields CSAHGPGWGRDEQFF.

This clonotype was counted many times. One junction end disagrees with the germline gene, perhaps due to a read error. The rearrangement uses TRBV5-1 and TRBJ2-1; 11 bases agree with TRBD2. The CDR3 contains 13 residues. Germline V gives CDR1 SGHRS, CDR2 YFSETQ. The CDR3 protein is CASSLLAGDEQFF. The CDR3 nucleotides are TGTGCCAGCAGCTTACTAGCGGGAGATGAGCAGTTCTTC.

This clonotype appeared many times. The chain links TRBV30 to TRBJ1-2; TRBD1 aligns across 8 bases. Germline trimming cut 8 bases from V and 6 bases from J; bases unmatched to any gene: 8. The CDR3 contains 12 residues. Germline values: CDR1 GTSNPN, CDR2 SVGIG (reference sequence). This CDR3 reads CARNTQGDGYTF. The CDR3 bases are TGTGCCCGAAACACACAGGGGGATGGCTACACCTTC.